Listed below are T cell receptor beta chains from one sample, sequenced in a study of T cells after yellow fever vaccination. TCRdb recomputed calls from the 5' RACE reads with MiXCR, one row per CDR3 protein. The data hold some 320,000 distinct CDR3 sequences, with 3.5% to 5% observed a single time. Specimen: PBMCs, collected 15 days after the yellow fever booster vaccination. The origin of the receptors is a man younger than 35 who received the YFV17D yellow fever vaccine. Both conserved end residues are part of each CDR3. The D gene is left open where the match is weak. Expanded clones get a size class; other rows say once, few or many, or leave the size out.

v_call: TRBV7-9
d_call: TRBD1
j_call: TRBJ1-1
clone_size: few
cdr3_aa: CASSPRQGLIGAFF
cdr3_nt: TGTGCCAGCAGCCCTAGACAGGGGTTGATTGGAGCTTTCTTT

v_call: TRBV12-3/TRBV12-4
d_call: -
j_call: TRBJ1-1
clone_size: few
cdr3_aa: CASSLSAHGIGNTEAFF
cdr3_nt: TGTGCCAGCAGTCTCTCAGCGCACGGAATAGGGAACACTGAAGCTTTCTTT

v_call: TRBV27
d_call: -
j_call: TRBJ2-7
clone_size: many
cdr3_aa: CASSLVRQGSEQYF
cdr3_nt: TGTGCCAGCAGTTTAGTCCGCCAGGGGTCGGAGCAGTACTTC

v_call: TRBV7-2
d_call: TRBD2
j_call: TRBJ2-5
clone_size: -
cdr3_aa: CASSPGSLADQETQYF
cdr3_nt: TGTGCCAGCAGCCCCGGATCTCTAGCGGACCAAGAGACCCAGTACTTC

v_call: TRBV14
d_call: TRBD1
j_call: TRBJ1-3
clone_size: -
cdr3_aa: CASSRTGGFSGNTIYF
cdr3_nt: TGTGCCAGCAGCCGGACAGGGGGGTTCTCTGGAAACACCATATATTTT

v_call: TRBV7-6
d_call: -
j_call: TRBJ2-2
clone_size: few
cdr3_aa: CASSLEAPTTVSTGELFF
cdr3_nt: TGTGCCAGCAGCTTAGAGGCTCCGACTACGGTGAGCACCGGGGAGCTGTTTTTT

v_call: TRBV29-1
d_call: -
j_call: TRBJ1-4
clone_size: -
cdr3_aa: CSAGESGTYAEKLFF
cdr3_nt: TGCAGCGCCGGCGAATCCGGGACATATGCCGAAAAACTGTTTTTT

v_call: TRBV4-1
d_call: -
j_call: TRBJ1-5
clone_size: few
cdr3_aa: CASSQNGGPNQPQHF
cdr3_nt: TGCGCCAGCAGCCAAAACGGGGGCCCCAATCAGCCCCAGCATTTT

v_call: TRBV4-1
d_call: -
j_call: TRBJ2-4
clone_size: few
cdr3_aa: CASTSEKNIQYF
cdr3_nt: TGCGCCAGCACCTCCGAGAAGAACATTCAGTACTTC

v_call: TRBV6-2/TRBV6-3
d_call: -
j_call: TRBJ1-5
clone_size: -
cdr3_aa: CASTSGANQPQHF
cdr3_nt: -

v_call: TRBV5-4
d_call: TRBD1
j_call: TRBJ1-5
clone_size: -
cdr3_aa: CASSTGTGGPQHF
cdr3_nt: TGTGCCAGCAGCACTGGGACAGGTGGGCCCCAGCATTTT

v_call: TRBV13
d_call: TRBD2
j_call: TRBJ2-5
clone_size: many
cdr3_aa: CASTAGGASGLQETQYF
cdr3_nt: TGTGCCAGTACGGCGGGTGGGGCTAGCGGCCTCCAAGAGACCCAGTACTTC

v_call: TRBV5-5
d_call: TRBD1
j_call: TRBJ1-1
clone_size: few
cdr3_aa: CASSLASGGWEAFF
cdr3_nt: TGTGCCAGCAGCTTGGCCTCAGGGGGCTGGGAAGCTTTCTTT

v_call: TRBV7-2
d_call: -
j_call: TRBJ1-5
clone_size: many
cdr3_aa: CASSLAGTPDQPQHF
cdr3_nt: TGTGCCAGCAGCTTAGCCGGGACGCCCGATCAGCCCCAGCATTTT

v_call: TRBV6-6
d_call: TRBD1
j_call: TRBJ1-3
clone_size: many
cdr3_aa: CASSRGQVSGNTIYF
cdr3_nt: TGTGCCAGCAGCCGCGGACAGGTCTCTGGAAACACCATATATTTT

v_call: TRBV4-3
d_call: TRBD2
j_call: TRBJ2-3
clone_size: many
cdr3_aa: CASSHGRGVSTDTQYF
cdr3_nt: TGCGCCAGCAGCCACGGCCGGGGGGTGAGCACAGATACGCAGTATTTT

v_call: TRBV5-4
d_call: TRBD1
j_call: TRBJ2-7
clone_size: few
cdr3_aa: CASEKGQGLGEQYF
cdr3_nt: TGTGCCAGCGAAAAGGGACAGGGGTTAGGCGAGCAGTACTTC

v_call: TRBV11-2
d_call: TRBD1
j_call: TRBJ2-7
clone_size: -
cdr3_aa: CASSPLSGQGPYEQYF
cdr3_nt: TGTGCCAGCAGTCCCCTATCCGGACAGGGGCCCTACGAGCAGTACTTC

v_call: TRBV28
d_call: -
j_call: TRBJ2-2
clone_size: many
cdr3_aa: CASSPTSGVNTGELFF
cdr3_nt: TGTGCCAGCAGTCCCACCTCCGGGGTGAACACCGGGGAGCTGTTTTTT

v_call: TRBV6-2/TRBV6-3
d_call: -
j_call: TRBJ1-1
clone_size: many
cdr3_aa: CASSEQGFTEAFF
cdr3_nt: TGTGCCAGCAGTGAACAGGGTTTCACTGAAGCTTTCTTT

v_call: TRBV20-1
d_call: -
j_call: TRBJ2-1
clone_size: few
cdr3_aa: CSAKLWGAYNEQFF
cdr3_nt: TGCAGTGCTAAACTCTGGGGGGCCTACAATGAGCAGTTCTTC

v_call: TRBV6-2/TRBV6-3
d_call: -
j_call: TRBJ1-2
clone_size: few
cdr3_aa: CASSLVTVLGYTF
cdr3_nt: TGTGCCAGCAGCCTGGTGACAGTCCTTGGCTACACCTTC